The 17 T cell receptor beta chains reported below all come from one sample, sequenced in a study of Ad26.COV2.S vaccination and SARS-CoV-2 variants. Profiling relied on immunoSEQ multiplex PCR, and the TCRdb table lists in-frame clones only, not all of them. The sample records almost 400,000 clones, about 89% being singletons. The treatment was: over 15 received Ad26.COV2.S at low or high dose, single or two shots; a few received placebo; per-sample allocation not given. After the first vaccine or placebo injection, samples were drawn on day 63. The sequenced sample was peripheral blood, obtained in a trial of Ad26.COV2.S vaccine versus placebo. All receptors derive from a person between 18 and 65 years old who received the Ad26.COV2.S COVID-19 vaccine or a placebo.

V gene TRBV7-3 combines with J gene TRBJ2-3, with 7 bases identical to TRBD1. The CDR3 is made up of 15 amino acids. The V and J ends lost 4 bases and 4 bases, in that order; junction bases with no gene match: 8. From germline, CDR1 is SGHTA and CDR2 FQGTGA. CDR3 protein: CASSSRGQAADTQYF. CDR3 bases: TGTGCCAGCAGCTCCCGAGGACAGGCCGCAGATACGCAGTATTTT.

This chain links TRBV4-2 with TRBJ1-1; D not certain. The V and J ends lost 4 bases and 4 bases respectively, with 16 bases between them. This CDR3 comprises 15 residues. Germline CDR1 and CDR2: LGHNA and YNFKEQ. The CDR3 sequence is CASSLGPAGVTEAFF. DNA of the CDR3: TGTGCCAGCAGCCTCGGACCGGCCGGAGTCACTGAAGCTTTCTTT.

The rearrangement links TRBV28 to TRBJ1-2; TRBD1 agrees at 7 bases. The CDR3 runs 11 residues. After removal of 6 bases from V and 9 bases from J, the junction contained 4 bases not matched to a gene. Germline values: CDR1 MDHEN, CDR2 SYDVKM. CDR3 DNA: TGTGCCAGCAGGGGACAGAGGAGCTACACCTTC. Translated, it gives CASRGQRSYTF.

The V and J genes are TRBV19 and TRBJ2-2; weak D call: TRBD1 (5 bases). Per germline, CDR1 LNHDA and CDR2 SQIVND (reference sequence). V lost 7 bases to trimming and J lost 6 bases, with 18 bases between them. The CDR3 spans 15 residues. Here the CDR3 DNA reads TGTGCCAGTAACATCCAGGGTTATGAGGCCGGGGAGCTGTTTTTT. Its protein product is CASNIQGYEAGELFF.

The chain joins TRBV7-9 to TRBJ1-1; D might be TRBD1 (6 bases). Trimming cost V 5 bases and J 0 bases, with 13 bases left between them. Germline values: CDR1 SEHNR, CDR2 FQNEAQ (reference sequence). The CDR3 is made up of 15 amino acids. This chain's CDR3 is CASSPSGAVNTEAFF. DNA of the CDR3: TGTGCCAGCAGCCCCTCGGGGGCGGTGAACACTGAAGCTTTCTTT. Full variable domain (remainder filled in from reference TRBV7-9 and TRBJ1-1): DTGVSQNPRHKITKRGQNVTFRCDPISEHNRLYWYRQTLGQGPEFLTYFQNEAQLEKSRLLSDRFSAERPKGSFSTLEIQRTEQGDSAMYLCASSPSGAVNTEAFFGQGTRLTVV.

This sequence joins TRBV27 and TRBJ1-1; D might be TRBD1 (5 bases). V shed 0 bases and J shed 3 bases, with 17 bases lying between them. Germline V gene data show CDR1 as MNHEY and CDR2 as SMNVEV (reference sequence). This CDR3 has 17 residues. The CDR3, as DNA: TGTGCCAGCAGTTTATCGGGGTGGGAGGGACTCGACACTGAAGCTTTCTTT. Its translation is CASSLSGWEGLDTEAFF.

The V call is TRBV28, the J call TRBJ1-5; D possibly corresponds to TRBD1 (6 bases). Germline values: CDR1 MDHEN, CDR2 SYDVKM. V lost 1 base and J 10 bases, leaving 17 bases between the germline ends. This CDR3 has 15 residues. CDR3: CASSLYGQRTRPQHF. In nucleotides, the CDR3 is TGTGCCAGCAGTTTATACGGACAGAGAACACGTCCCCAGCATTTT.

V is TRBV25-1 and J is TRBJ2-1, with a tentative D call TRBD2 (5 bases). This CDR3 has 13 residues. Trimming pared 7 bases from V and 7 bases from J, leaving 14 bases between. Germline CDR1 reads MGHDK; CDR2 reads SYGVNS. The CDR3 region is CASTPGGRNEQFF. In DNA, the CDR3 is TGTGCCAGCACTCCCGGCGGGCGGAATGAGCAGTTCTTC.

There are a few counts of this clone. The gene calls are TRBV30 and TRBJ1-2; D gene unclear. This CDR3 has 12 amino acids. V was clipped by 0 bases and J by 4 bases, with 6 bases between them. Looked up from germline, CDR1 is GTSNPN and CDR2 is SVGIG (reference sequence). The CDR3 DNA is TGTGCCTGGAGTGTACTGGGCTATGGCTACACCTTC. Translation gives CAWSVLGYGYTF.

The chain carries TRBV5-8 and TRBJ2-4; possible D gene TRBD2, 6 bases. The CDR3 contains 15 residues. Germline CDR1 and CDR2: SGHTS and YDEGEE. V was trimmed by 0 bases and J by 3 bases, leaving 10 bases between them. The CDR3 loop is CASSLAGGIKNIQYF. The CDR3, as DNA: TGTGCCAGCAGCTTGGCCGGAGGGATCAAAAACATTCAGTACTTC.

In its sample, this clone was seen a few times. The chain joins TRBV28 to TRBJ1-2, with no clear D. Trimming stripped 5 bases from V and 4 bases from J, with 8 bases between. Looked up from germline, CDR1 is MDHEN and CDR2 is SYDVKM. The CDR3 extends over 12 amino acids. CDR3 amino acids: CASSVSSYGYTF. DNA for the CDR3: TGTGCCAGCAGTGTCTCTTCCTATGGCTACACCTTC.

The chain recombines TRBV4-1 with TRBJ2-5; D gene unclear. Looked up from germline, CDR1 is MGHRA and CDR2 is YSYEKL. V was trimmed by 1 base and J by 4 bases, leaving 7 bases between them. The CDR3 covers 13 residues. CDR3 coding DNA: TGCGCCAGCAGCCAAGTTCGTGTAGAGACCCAGTACTTC. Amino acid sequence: CASSQVRVETQYF.

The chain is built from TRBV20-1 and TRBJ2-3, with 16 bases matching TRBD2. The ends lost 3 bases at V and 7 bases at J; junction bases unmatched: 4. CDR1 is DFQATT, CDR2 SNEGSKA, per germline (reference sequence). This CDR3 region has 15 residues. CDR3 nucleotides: TGCAGTGCTAGTTCGGGACTAGCGGGAGGGTATACGCAGTATTTT. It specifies CSASSGLAGGYTQYF.

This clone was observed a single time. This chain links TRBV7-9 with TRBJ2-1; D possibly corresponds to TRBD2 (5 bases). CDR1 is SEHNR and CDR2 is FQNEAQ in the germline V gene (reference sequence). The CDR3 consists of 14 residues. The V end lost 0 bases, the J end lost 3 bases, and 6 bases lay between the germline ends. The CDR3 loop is CASSLARDYNEQFF. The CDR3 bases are TGTGCCAGCAGCTTAGCTCGGGACTACAATGAGCAGTTCTTC.

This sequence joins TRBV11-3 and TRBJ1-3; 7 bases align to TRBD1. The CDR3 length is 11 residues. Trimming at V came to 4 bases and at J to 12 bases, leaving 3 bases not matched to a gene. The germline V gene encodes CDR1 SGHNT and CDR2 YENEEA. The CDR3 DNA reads TGTGCCAGCAGCTCCACAGGGGACATATATTTT. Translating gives CASSSTGDIYF.

The CDR3 here is CASLLSSGRNTGELFF. DNA for the CDR3: TGCGCCAGCCTTCTCTCTAGCGGGAGAAACACCGGGGAGCTGTTTTTT. The chain is built from TRBV10-1 and TRBJ2-2; the match to TRBD2 covers 10 bases. V lost 8 bases, J lost 2 bases, and 8 bases stayed unmatched. This CDR3 is 16 amino acids long. Germline CDR1 is WNHNN and CDR2 is SYGVQD (reference sequence).

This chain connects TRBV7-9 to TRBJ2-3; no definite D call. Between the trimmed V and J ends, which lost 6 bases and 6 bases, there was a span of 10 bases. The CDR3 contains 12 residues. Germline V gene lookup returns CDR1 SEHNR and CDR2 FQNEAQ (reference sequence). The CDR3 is CASSLSGDTQYF. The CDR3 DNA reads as TGTGCCAGCAGTCTGTCTGGGGATACGCAGTATTTT.